This entry is about one TCR beta chain. The V gene lost 6 bases and the J gene lost 0 bases, with 14 bases spanning the gap. The CDR3 spans 16 residues. This record comes from a study of T-cell reconstitution after alpha-beta-depleted transplantation in children. A TCRbeta library incorporating unique molecular identifiers was prepared. MiXCR, run by TCRdb on the PCR reads, gives a single entry per CDR3 protein. The table has 250,000 to 300,000 distinct CDR3 sequences, 9.9% seen once. This sequence joins TRBV12-3 or TRBV12-4 and TRBJ2-2; D may match TRBD1 or TRBD2 (5 bases each). The source is a human donor who donated a stem cell graft to a child with SCID. The sample consisted of PBMCs from the stem cell graft donor, taken from the stem cell graft. CDR3 DNA: TGTGCCAGCAGCCCCCCGGGACCATCGAACACCGGGGAGCTGTTTTTT. Encoded protein: CASSPPGPSNTGELFF.